This TCR beta chain was captured by sequencing in a study of blood T cells in healthy people across ages. For the study at large: With template switching, about one barcoded beta molecule was captured per two T cells.

The length of the CDR3 is 15 residues. Germline CDR1 reads DFQATT; CDR2 reads SNEGSKA (reference sequence). With a J-beta primer mix and a sample-barcoded 5' primer, a second PCR ran roughly 6 to 11 cycles. Each cDNA was tagged by a template-switch adaptor containing 12 random nucleotides. TCRdb ran MiXCR on the 5' RACE reads and lists one entry per CDR3 protein. The table lists approximately 730,000 distinct CDR3 sequences, 43% of them singletons, with roughly 19% in the top ten. The specimen was blood. The chain uses TRBV20-1 and TRBJ2-1, with D possibly TRBD1 on 5 matching bases. TRBJ2-7 matches the DNA end more closely, so the J call is doubtful. This clonotype was obtained from a woman aged 60-75 years in good health. This CDR3 reads CSARARGSTYNEQYF. The CDR3 nucleotides read TGCAGTGCTAGAGCAAGGGGATCTACCTACAATGAGCAGTACTTC.